The rows below give T cell receptor beta chains drawn from one sample of a study of blood T cell repertoires in COVID-19. Data came from immunoSEQ multiplex PCR; TCRdb stores just in-frame clones and leaves some out. In the table there are about 310,000 clones, 90% of which are singletons. The specimen was PBMCs or T cells enriched from blood (not recorded which). These receptor sequences come from a woman aged 18-35 years with acute COVID-19. The CDR3 runs from the conserved cysteine through the conserved F or W. The order of the fields is J gene, V gene, CDR3 protein.

J gene: TRBJ2-7; V gene: TRBV28; CDR3 protein: CASSFGRDSYEQYF
J gene: TRBJ1-3; V gene: TRBV6-5; CDR3 protein: CASSYSSGIGNTIYF
J gene: TRBJ2-1; V gene: TRBV7-2; CDR3 protein: CASSPRLAGNNEQFF
J gene: TRBJ1-4; V gene: TRBV9; CDR3 protein: CASSADSGVPRGEKLFF
J gene: TRBJ2-1; V gene: TRBV28; CDR3 protein: CASSFRAGAFNEQFF
J gene: TRBJ1-2; V gene: TRBV29-1; CDR3 protein: CSAWTAPYGYTF
J gene: TRBJ1-5; V gene: TRBV4-1; CDR3 protein: CASSPPSETPHPPQHF
J gene: TRBJ2-5; V gene: TRBV9; CDR3 protein: CASSAQGTGGETQYF
J gene: TRBJ2-7; V gene: TRBV5-1; CDR3 protein: CASSLGSGLADSYEQYF
J gene: TRBJ2-1; V gene: TRBV18; CDR3 protein: CASSLSSFLNYNEQFF
J gene: TRBJ2-7; V gene: TRBV2; CDR3 protein: CASSELGQLYEQYF
J gene: TRBJ2-1; V gene: TRBV29-1; CDR3 protein: CSVLFLGLEQFF
J gene: TRBJ2-1; V gene: TRBV9; CDR3 protein: CASSVVSGTSEQFF
J gene: TRBJ2-5; V gene: TRBV21-1; CDR3 protein: CASSGDRGRGGQETQYF
J gene: TRBJ2-1; V gene: TRBV5-1; CDR3 protein: CASRLIDQGNHEQFF
J gene: TRBJ2-3; V gene: TRBV24-1; CDR3 protein: CATSQDTQYF
J gene: TRBJ2-7; V gene: TRBV3-1/TRBV3-2; CDR3 protein: CASSPYLGGQGAYEQYF
J gene: TRBJ1-5; V gene: TRBV24-1; CDR3 protein: CATSDSPPGPQHF
J gene: TRBJ1-1; V gene: TRBV5-1; CDR3 protein: CASSLDGTTGTEAFF
J gene: TRBJ2-7; V gene: TRBV9; CDR3 protein: CASSVSPGGFYEQYF
J gene: TRBJ2-7; V gene: TRBV9; CDR3 protein: CASSPRTSGEQYF
J gene: TRBJ2-7; V gene: TRBV23-1; CDR3 protein: CASSQRFRDNYEQYF
J gene: TRBJ2-7; V gene: TRBV2; CDR3 protein: CASSEIAGASVTYEQYF
J gene: TRBJ2-4; V gene: TRBV9; CDR3 protein: CASSVGLGQRNIQYF
J gene: TRBJ2-1; V gene: TRBV18; CDR3 protein: CASSPRVGGSYNEQFF
J gene: TRBJ1-1; V gene: TRBV6-1; CDR3 protein: CASSDSQGLDTEAFF
J gene: TRBJ2-7; V gene: TRBV7-7; CDR3 protein: CASSLGTGGSYEQYF
J gene: TRBJ1-6; V gene: TRBV15; CDR3 protein: CATSPRIGASPLHF
J gene: TRBJ2-7; V gene: TRBV4-2; CDR3 protein: CASTNALMGDSTYEQYF
J gene: TRBJ2-7; V gene: TRBV7-2; CDR3 protein: CASSTGQGAAREQYF
J gene: TRBJ1-6; V gene: TRBV13; CDR3 protein: CASSPRGTGGDNSPLHF
J gene: TRBJ1-3; V gene: TRBV10-3; CDR3 protein: CAISLTGAGNTIYF